The rows below give T cell receptor beta chains drawn from one sample of a study of blood T cell repertoires in COVID-19. Only in-frame clones appear in the TCRdb table, and some are missing; sequencing was by immunoSEQ multiplex PCR. The data show approximately 32,000 clones, around 88% seen once. The material sequenced was peripheral blood. The receptors derive from a woman in her 70s with active COVID-19. The CDR3 runs from the conserved cysteine through the conserved F or W.

j_call	v_call	cdr3_aa
TRBJ1-1	TRBV6-6	CASSKRREDTEAFF
TRBJ1-2	TRBV10-2	CASSANRGNEGYTF
TRBJ1-5	TRBV30	CAWSVLGGTGNQPQHF
TRBJ1-6	TRBV18	CASSLRQADYNSPLHF
TRBJ1-1	TRBV18	CASSPRQGGLNTEAFF
TRBJ2-7	TRBV28	CASSRTSGGLYEQYF
TRBJ2-5	TRBV7-2	CASSLSRGQETQYF
TRBJ1-1	TRBV29-1	CSVDGETTGSEAFF
TRBJ2-1	TRBV2	CASSGDRGYNEQFF
TRBJ2-2	TRBV30	CASSRRGLAGSGELFF
TRBJ1-4	TRBV9	CASSPDIGEKLFF
TRBJ2-4	TRBV5-5	CASSLVVGKNIQYF
TRBJ2-3	TRBV7-2	CASSAGAGGTDTQYF
TRBJ1-6	TRBV7-2	CASSLGGTGDGNSPLHF
TRBJ1-2	TRBV29-1	CSAWGLDRGGYGYTF
TRBJ2-5	TRBV19	CASSLGRETQYF
TRBJ2-3	TRBV20-1	CSASWRGTSGTDTQYF
TRBJ2-7	TRBV18	CASSPGTSGYEQYF
TRBJ2-2	TRBV30	CAWRRDRGRRFNTGELFF
TRBJ1-6	TRBV6-5	CASRLDRDSPLHF
TRBJ1-2	TRBV3-1/TRBV3-2	CASSQPGRDGYTF
TRBJ1-2	TRBV2	CASILAGEGGYTF
TRBJ1-1	TRBV3-1/TRBV3-2	CASSQRGTHGNEAFF
TRBJ1-1	TRBV18	CASSPTPTGGAYTEAFF
TRBJ1-4	TRBV10-1	CASSEEVGAEKLFF
TRBJ2-1	TRBV7-2	CASSHTSSYNEQFF
TRBJ2-5	TRBV19	CASSIGGAETQYF
TRBJ1-5	TRBV28	CASSLDRASQPQHF
TRBJ2-3	TRBV27	CASRSRGRSTDTQYF
TRBJ2-7	TRBV6-5	CASSKTGEGYEQYF
TRBJ1-2	TRBV6-5	CASRNTGDEGYTF
TRBJ2-2	TRBV10-3	CAISSGVRGELFF
TRBJ1-1	TRBV7-9	CASSLGQGLAGTEAFF
TRBJ2-1	TRBV4-3	CASSQEGGLEQFF
TRBJ2-5	TRBV29-1	CSVEEPGLGIRTQYF
TRBJ1-2	TRBV12-3/TRBV12-4	CASSFALYGYTF
TRBJ2-7	TRBV9	CASSVTAGGSYEQYF
TRBJ2-3	TRBV14	CASSLGGGDDTQYF
TRBJ1-3	TRBV12-3/TRBV12-4	CASSRTTGNTIYF
TRBJ1-1	TRBV7-9	CASSLGQGVMNTEAFF
TRBJ1-5	TRBV28	CASSTPQGKQPQHF
TRBJ2-2	TRBV28	CASGLYGELFF
TRBJ2-5	TRBV5-4	CASSDAGTGGETQYF
TRBJ1-2	TRBV11-2	CASSRTGGVISGYTF
TRBJ2-7	TRBV5-4	CASSLGHDYEQYF
TRBJ1-2	TRBV28	CASSLGSGKGGYGYTF
TRBJ2-1	TRBV6-2/TRBV6-3	CASSYRGRINEQFF
TRBJ2-5	TRBV6-6	CASRGGSGGSQETQYF
TRBJ2-7	TRBV2	CASSDPGSYEQYF
TRBJ2-5	TRBV7-6	CASALGPEETQYF
TRBJ2-2	TRBV7-3	CASSLRASGAGELFF
TRBJ2-5	TRBV7-9	CASSSFPTSGAQETQYF
TRBJ1-2	TRBV24-1	CATSSGVNYGYTF
TRBJ2-3	TRBV7-6	CASSQGGAPGWDTQYF
TRBJ1-6	TRBV28	CASRGDSSNSPLHF
TRBJ2-1	TRBV3-1/TRBV3-2	CASSQESSGGRNEQFF